This T cell receptor (beta chain) derives from a study of shared T cell receptors in the human thymus. The assay was immunoSEQ multiplex PCR, and TCRdb's table has in-frame clones only and misses some. The data contain about 380,000 clones, more than 85% of them singletons. Sequenced sample: thymocytes. This clonotype was sampled from a human donor.

The CDR3 here is CASSLGLAGEETQYF. The CDR3 nucleotides read TGTGCCAGCAGTTTGGGACTAGCGGGAGAAGAGACCCAGTACTTC. The V and J genes are TRBV6-6 and TRBJ2-5, with 14 bases identical to TRBD2. The CDR3 has 15 amino acids. The germline V gene encodes CDR1 MNHNY and CDR2 SVGAGI (reference sequence). The junction had 1 base not matched to a gene; V was cut back by 4 bases and J by 3 bases.